Below are 23 T cell receptor beta chains sequenced from a single sample in a study of blood T cell repertoires in COVID-19. Profiled with immunoSEQ multiplex PCR; TCRdb holds only in-frame clones, not every one. Altogether 110,000 to 150,000 clones are present, 88% being singletons, with the ten largest covering about 11%. Input material: peripheral blood. The receptors were gathered from a man aged 50-59 years with active or convalescent COVID-19.

This chain connects TRBV19 to TRBJ1-5, with a weak D call TRBD1 (6 bases). There are 13 residues in the CDR3. Trimming removed 7 bases from V and 2 bases from J, with 9 bases in between. The germline CDR1 and CDR2 sequences are LNHDA and SQIVND (reference sequence). CDR3 sequence reads: CASNSGGNQPQHF. The CDR3 DNA is TGTGCCAGTAACTCAGGGGGCAATCAGCCCCAGCATTTT.

This clone was recorded once. V gene TRBV11-3 combines with J gene TRBJ2-7; the D gene is possibly TRBD1 (5 bases). CDR1 and CDR2 (germline): SGHNT, YENEEA. V lost 2 bases and J lost 0, with 8 bases in between. CDR3 length equals 14 residues. This CDR3 reads CASSLTGGSYEQYF. The CDR3 DNA reads as TGTGCCAGCAGCTTAACAGGCGGCTCCTACGAGCAGTACTTC.

The V gene is TRBV7-2, the J gene TRBJ2-7; 7 bases match TRBD1. The CDR3 totals 17 residues. CDR1 SGHTA and CDR2 FQGNSA come from the germline V gene. Trimming took 2 bases from V and 0 from J; bases not matched to a gene: 10. CDR3 coding DNA: TGTGCCAGCAGCTTATACAGGTCCAGGGGGAACTCCTACGAGCAGTACTTC. Translating gives CASSLYRSRGNSYEQYF.

The chain recombines TRBV2 with TRBJ1-5, with 8 bases fitting TRBD1. This CDR3 has 14 residues. The ends lost 3 bases at V and 5 bases at J; junction bases unmatched: 3. The germline gives CDR1 SNHLY, CDR2 FYNNEI. CDR3 loop: CASSERQGYQPQHF. CDR3 DNA: TGTGCCAGCAGTGAGAGACAGGGGTATCAGCCCCAGCATTTT.

The chain combines TRBV7-9 with TRBJ1-5; D unclear. The CDR3 is made up of 12 amino acids. CDR1 and CDR2 (germline): SEHNR, FQNEAQ (reference sequence). The V end was cut by 7 bases, the J end by 6 bases, with 10 bases between. The CDR3, as DNA: TGTGCCAGCACAAGAGATACTCAGCCCCAGCATTTT. Translation: CASTRDTQPQHF.

The V and J genes are TRBV9 and TRBJ1-2; D is unresolved. This CDR3 region has 17 residues. Germline CDR1 and CDR2: SGDLS and YYNGEE. Trimming took off 0 bases at V and 4 bases at J, with 19 bases between the two ends. The CDR3 sequence is CASSVGGSELPIYGYTF. In DNA form, the CDR3 reads TGTGCCAGCAGCGTAGGCGGCAGCGAGTTACCCATCTATGGCTACACCTTC.

The chain couples TRBV3-1 (or the pseudogene TRBV3-2) to TRBJ2-5; D is possibly TRBD2 (6 bases). Germline V CDR1 and CDR2: LGHDT, YNNKEL (reference sequence). V lost 4 bases to trimming and J lost 2 bases, with 14 bases between them. CDR3 length: 15 amino acids. Written as DNA, the CDR3 is TGTGCCAGCAGCCCCCCGCGGGACGTACAAGAGACCCAGTACTTC. Translating it yields CASSPPRDVQETQYF.

The chain is built from TRBV5-4 and TRBJ2-7; no reliable D call. Germline lookup yields CDR1 SGHNT and CDR2 YYREEE (reference sequence). V lost 0 bases, J lost 2 bases, and 9 bases lay in between. This CDR3 region has 14 residues. CDR3 DNA: TGTGCCAGCAGCTTGGTTGGAGTCCCCTACGAGCAGTACTTC. Its protein is CASSLVGVPYEQYF. Complete variable domain (other parts from reference TRBV5-4 and TRBJ2-7): ETGVTQSPTHLIKTRGQQVTLRCSSQSGHNTVSWYQQALGQGPQFIFQYYREEENGRGNFPPRFSGLQFPNYSSELNVNALELDDSALYLCASSLVGVPYEQYFGPGTRLTVT.

This rearrangement joins TRBV7-8 to TRBJ2-7; TRBD1 agrees at 9 bases. After removal of 3 bases from V and 2 bases from J, the junction contained 2 bases not matched to a gene. In germline, CDR1 is SGHVS, CDR2 FQNEAQ. The length of the CDR3 is 14 residues. CDR3 nucleotides: TGTGCCAGCAGCTTCGACAGGGGGACCTACGAGCAGTACTTC. It translates to CASSFDRGTYEQYF.

This clone was detected once. V is TRBV28 and J is TRBJ2-1; 8 bases agree with TRBD1. The germline gives CDR1 MDHEN, CDR2 SYDVKM. The CDR3 covers 16 residues. After removal of 4 bases from V and 3 bases from J, the junction contained 8 bases not matched to a gene. The CDR3 nucleotides read TGTGCCAGCAGTTCAGCCGGGACAGGCTACTACAATGAGCAGTTCTTC. Translation: CASSSAGTGYYNEQFF.

The genes are TRBV6-5 and TRBJ2-6; D is uncertain. Trimming stripped 5 bases from V and 4 bases from J, with 12 bases between. Germline-derived CDR1 and CDR2 are MNHEY and SVGAGI. The CDR3 covers 15 residues. The CDR3 loop is CASSLHSNGANVLTF. DNA of the CDR3: TGTGCCAGCAGTCTGCATAGTAACGGGGCCAACGTCCTGACTTTC.

The chain recombines TRBV2 with TRBJ2-1, with 7 nucleotides matching TRBD1. Trimming at V came to 3 bases and at J to 0 bases, leaving 8 bases not matched to a gene. The CDR3 is 17 amino acids. Germline CDR1 and CDR2: SNHLY and FYNNEI. For the CDR3, the DNA is TGTGCCAGCAGTGACCCTTCGACAGGGAGCTCCTACAATGAGCAGTTCTTC. Translated, it gives CASSDPSTGSSYNEQFF.

The chain has TRBV5-4 and TRBJ1-2, with TRBD1 as a possible D gene (5 bases). The V gene's germline CDR1 is SGHNT and CDR2 YYREEE (reference sequence). The ends were cut back, 4 bases at V and 8 bases at J, with 27 bases in the middle. The CDR3 sequence is 17 residues long. The CDR3 DNA sequence: TGTGCCAGCAGCCCTCCGAGGATGGGGGGGAGGATAAGGGGCTACACCTTC. It is translated as CASSPPRMGGRIRGYTF.

The chain links TRBV9 to TRBJ2-2, with 10 nucleotides matching TRBD2. The CDR3 has 15 residues. Trimming took 4 bases from V and 3 from J; bases not matched to a gene: 3. The germline CDR1 and CDR2 sequences are SGDLS and YYNGEE. The CDR3 loop reads CASSSGRVHTGELFF. The CDR3 nucleotides are TGTGCCAGCAGCAGCGGGAGGGTTCACACCGGGGAGCTGTTTTTT.

The rearrangement uses TRBV18 and TRBJ1-5; TRBD1 is a possible D gene (6 bases). Germline V gene sequence: CDR1 KGHSH, CDR2 LQKENI. Trimming pared 6 bases from V and 0 bases from J, leaving 18 bases between. The CDR3 extends over 17 amino acids. The CDR3 DNA is TGTGCCAGCTCCTTCCTTAGGACAGTGGATAGCAATCAGCCCCAGCATTTT. Translated: CASSFLRTVDSNQPQHF.

Notes on this clone: Germline is not matched at one junction end, which may reflect a read error. The rearrangement joins TRBV7-7 to TRBJ2-7, with 9 bases aligning to TRBD1. The CDR3 runs 15 residues. Germline V lookup: CDR1 SSHAT, CDR2 FNYEAQ (reference sequence). The CDR3 DNA reads as TGTGCTAGCAGCTTAGACAGGGGGAGCTCCTACGAGCAGTACTTC. It is translated as CASSLDRGSSYEQYF.

This chain joins TRBV5-5 and TRBJ1-3; no clear D. Deletions cut 2 bases from V and 0 bases from J, with 9 bases between. This CDR3 region has 15 residues. Germline CDR1 SGHKS, CDR2 YYEKEE (reference sequence). This chain's CDR3 is CASSLRDTSGNTIYF. CDR3 bases: TGTGCCAGCAGCTTACGCGACACCTCTGGAAACACCATATATTTT.

The chain joins TRBV7-9 to TRBJ2-1; 7 positions match TRBD2. The ends lost 4 bases at V and 6 bases at J; junction bases unmatched: 12. The germline V gene encodes CDR1 SEHNR and CDR2 FQNEAQ (reference sequence). This CDR3 has 16 amino acids. The CDR3: CASSSPRRELSNEQFF. In DNA, the CDR3 is TGTGCCAGCAGCTCCCCCCGGCGGGAGTTGTCCAATGAGCAGTTCTTC. The whole variable domain, remainder taken from reference TRBV7-9 and TRBJ2-1, is DTGVSQNPRHKITKRGQNVTFRCDPISEHNRLYWYRQTLGQGPEFLTYFQNEAQLEKSRLLSDRFSAERPKGSFSTLEIQRTEQGDSAMYLCASSSPRRELSNEQFFGPGTRLTVL.

The V call is TRBV5-4, the J call TRBJ1-4; D is perhaps TRBD1 (5 bases). Germline V CDR1 and CDR2: SGHNT, YYREEE (reference sequence). Trimming stripped 1 base from V and 7 bases from J, with 11 bases between. The CDR3 covers 14 residues. CDR3 protein: CASSLSRRAEKLFF. The CDR3 coding sequence is TGTGCCAGCAGCTTGAGCCGCAGGGCTGAAAAACTGTTTTTT.

This clone was detected only a few times. The rearrangement uses TRBV5-4 and TRBJ2-2, with 13 bases matching TRBD2. This CDR3 has 15 amino acids. The trim removed 4 bases at V and 8 bases at J, leaving 5 bases unmatched. In germline, CDR1 is SGHNT, CDR2 YYREEE (reference sequence). As DNA, the CDR3 is TGTGCCAGCAGCCCCGGGACTAGCGGGATAGGGGAGCTGTTTTTT. Translated: CASSPGTSGIGELFF.

The gene calls are TRBV10-3 and TRBJ2-1; TRBD1 agrees at 7 bases. V lost 6 bases to trimming and J lost 0 bases; unmatched junction nucleotides: 5. Germline V gene lookup returns CDR1 ENHRY and CDR2 SYGVKD. CDR3 length equals 15 residues. The CDR3 DNA reads as TGTGCCATCAGGGACAGGTCGAGCTCCTACAATGAGCAGTTCTTC. Its protein product is CAIRDRSSSYNEQFF.

The V and J genes are TRBV11-3 and TRBJ2-3, with 12 bases matching TRBD2. This CDR3 spans 19 amino acids. Germline CDR1 is SGHNT and CDR2 is YENEEA. V shed 0 bases and J 1 base; nucleotides not matched to a gene: 8. CDR3 bases: TGTGCCAGCAGCTTAGAATGGCTAGCGGGAGGGGGGTGCACAGATACGCAGTATTTT. This codes for CASSLEWLAGGGCTDTQYF.

This chain uses TRBV4-1 with TRBJ2-2; TRBD1 is a possible D gene (5 bases). There are 15 residues in the CDR3. Trimming took off 4 bases at V and 0 bases at J, with 9 bases between the two ends. The germline CDR1 and CDR2 sequences are MGHRA and YSYEKL. CDR3 region: CASSLMTANTGELFF. DNA for the CDR3: TGCGCCAGCAGCCTAATGACAGCGAACACCGGGGAGCTGTTTTTT.